Shown below are 13 T cell receptor beta chains from a single sample sequenced in a study of response to subunit inactivated influenza vaccine. TCRdb re-called the RT-PCR reads through MiXCR, storing one row per CDR3 protein. The data show hundreds of thousands of distinct CDR3 sequences, with over 9% seen just once and 9.5% to 12% held by the top ten. The same sample was also used in a study of T cells expressing NK-cell markers. That work contributes: Beta-chain TCR cDNA was generated via 5'RACE template switching with UMIs.

The sequenced sample was PBMCs from blood, obtained on the day of vaccination. The receptors shown here come from a man in his fifties who received an inactivated influenza vaccine.

The table lists this clonotype with many counts. The rearrangement links TRBV30 to TRBJ2-1; the D gene is possibly TRBD1 (6 bases). Trimming left V 2 bases short and J 0 bases short, with 8 bases between. Looked up from germline, CDR1 is GTSNPN and CDR2 is SVGIG (reference sequence). The CDR3 spans 14 residues. The CDR3 DNA sequence: TGTGCCTGGAGTAGAGGGGGCTCCTACAATGAGCAGTTCTTC. It is translated as CAWSRGGSYNEQFF.

There are many counts of this clonotype. The chain is built from TRBV12-3 or TRBV12-4 and TRBJ1-5; no clear D gene. The CDR3 has 13 residues. With 3 bases removed from V and 7 bases from J, the gap between germline ends came to 10 bases. The CDR3 here is CASSLAHGQPQHF. In DNA form, the CDR3 reads TGTGCCAGCAGTTTGGCACACGGGCAGCCCCAGCATTTT.

This clonotype was counted between two and nine times. This rearrangement joins TRBV5-6 to TRBJ1-5, with D possibly matching TRBD1 (5 bases). Germline lookup yields CDR1 SGHDT and CDR2 YYEEEE. This CDR3 comprises 14 residues. V dropped 4 bases and J dropped 1 base, with 9 bases sitting between them. CDR3 in amino acids: CASSGGLSNQPQHF. In DNA, the CDR3 is TGTGCCAGCAGCGGGGGACTGAGCAATCAGCCCCAGCATTTT.

This clonotype was detected a few times. The genes are TRBV20-1 and TRBJ2-3, with D unclear. Deletions cut 6 bases from V and 9 bases from J, with 10 bases between. The CDR3 is 10 residues long. Germline V gives CDR1 DFQATT, CDR2 SNEGSKA (reference sequence). The CDR3 protein is CSATLLTQYF. The CDR3 bases are TGCAGTGCCACCCTCCTAACGCAGTATTTT.

In this sample, this clonotype turned up a few times. The chain has TRBV5-5 and TRBJ1-6; D gene unclear. V was pared by 1 base and J by 4 bases, with 9 bases between. Germline V gene sequence: CDR1 SGHKS, CDR2 YYEKEE (reference sequence). The CDR3 length is 15 residues. Here the CDR3 reads CASSLLGNYNSPLHF. CDR3 nucleotides: TGTGCCAGCAGCTTGCTCGGGAATTATAATTCACCCCTCCACTTT.

This clonotype turned up a few times. The CDR3 protein is CASSLWGPGDTQYF. CDR3 in DNA: TGCGCCAGCAGCTTATGGGGGCCGGGAGATACGCAGTATTTT. The chain is built from TRBV5-1 and TRBJ2-3; the D gene is possibly TRBD1 (6 bases). The CDR3 sequence is 14 residues long. With 2 bases removed from V and 5 bases from J, the gap between germline ends came to 12 bases. CDR1 and CDR2 from the germline V gene are SGHRS and YFSETQ.

This chain uses TRBV6-1 with TRBJ2-7; perhaps TRBD2 as D (6 bases). The germline CDR1 and CDR2 sequences are MNHNS and SASEGT. CDR3 length: 12 amino acids. V lost 6 bases and J 6 bases, leaving 12 bases between the germline ends. CDR3 sequence: CASREQGGEQYF. In DNA, the CDR3 is TGTGCCAGCAGAGAGCAGGGAGGCGAGCAGTACTTC.

CDR3 loop: CASSQEHISYNEQFF. The CDR3 bases are TGCGCCAGCAGCCAAGAACACATTTCCTACAATGAGCAGTTCTTC. The rearrangement joins TRBV4-3 to TRBJ2-1; D unresolved. Germline loops: CDR1 LGHNA, CDR2 YSLEER. The V end lost 0 bases, the J end lost 1 base, and 7 bases lay between the germline ends. The CDR3 covers 15 residues.

This clonotype was seen a handful of times. V and J are TRBV7-8 and TRBJ2-4; 10 bases are shared with TRBD2. J lost 4 bases, V lost 6 bases, and 12 bases had no gene match. There are 17 residues in the CDR3. The germline V gene has CDR1 SGHVS and CDR2 FQNEAQ. The CDR3 loop is CASSFAASGGEKNIQYF. For the CDR3, the DNA is TGTGCCAGCAGTTTCGCAGCCAGCGGGGGGGAAAAAAACATTCAGTACTTC.

The sample holds many counts of this clonotype. CDR3 DNA: TGTGCCACCAGTGACGACGGGGATGTAGGGGAGCAGTACTTC. Translated: CATSDDGDVGEQYF. The chain uses TRBV24-1 and TRBJ2-7; weak D call: TRBD2 (5 bases). The CDR3 is made up of 14 amino acids. The V and J ends lost 4 bases and 7 bases respectively, with 16 bases between them. The germline gives CDR1 KGHDR, CDR2 SFDVKD.

J is TRBJ2-3 and V is TRBV20-1, with D perhaps matching TRBD2 (5 bases). The CDR3 loop spans 15 amino acids. Germline V CDR1 and CDR2: DFQATT, SNEGSKA (reference sequence). The V gene lost 3 bases and the J gene lost 3 bases, with 16 bases spanning the gap. This CDR3 reads CSASFGSVGTDTQYF. CDR3 bases: TGCAGTGCTAGCTTCGGTAGCGTAGGGACAGATACGCAGTATTTT.

In this sample, this clonotype turned up a few times. V gene TRBV28 combines with J gene TRBJ2-5; 10 bases agree with TRBD1. V dropped 7 bases and J dropped 0; count of bases not matched to a gene: 14. The CDR3 covers 18 residues. CDR1 is MDHEN, CDR2 SYDVKM, per germline. The CDR3 DNA follows: TGTGCCAGCAAAAAACCGGGACAGGGGATCGTGTACCAAGAGACCCAGTACTTC. Translating gives CASKKPGQGIVYQETQYF. The variable domain in full, completed from reference TRBV28 and TRBJ2-5, reads DVKVTQSSRYLVKRTGEKVFLECVQDMDHENMFWYRQDPGLGLRLIYFSYDVKMKEKGDIPEGYSVSREKKERFSLILESASTNQTSMYLCASKKPGQGIVYQETQYFGPGTRLLVL.

The sample holds a few counts of this clonotype. This chain joins TRBV6-2 or TRBV6-3 and TRBJ2-7, with 7 bases aligning to TRBD1. CDR1 is MNHEY, CDR2 SVGEGT, per germline. The CDR3 totals 14 residues. V trimming: 6 bases; J trimming: 2 bases; junction bases outside the gene matches: 7. The CDR3: CASRRGTATYEQYF. The CDR3 nucleotides read TGTGCCAGCAGAAGAGGGACAGCGACCTACGAGCAGTACTTC.